This is a list of T cell receptor beta chains from one sample in a study of blood T cell repertoires in COVID-19. Generated by immunoSEQ multiplex PCR, the TCRdb table keeps only in-frame clones and is missing some. Of fewer than 200,000 clones in the sample, 65% to 90% were seen once. The sequenced sample was peripheral blood. The receptors here all came from a man between 45 and 60 years old with active or convalescent COVID-19. Both conserved end residues are part of each CDR3. A D gene is named only where the DNA matches it firmly. Size tells how often a clone was seen (once, few, many) or the class of an expanded clone, and some rows leave it out.

v_call	clone_size	d_call	j_call	cdr3_nt	cdr3_aa
TRBV5-1	.	.	TRBJ2-2	TGCGCCAGCAGACGGGATAACACCGGGGAGCTGTTTTTT	CASRRDNTGELFF
TRBV29-1	.	.	TRBJ2-2	TGCAGCGTTCAGAACACCGGGGAGCTGTTTTTT	CSVQNTGELFF
TRBV3-1/TRBV3-2	.	TRBD2	TRBJ2-5	TGTGCCAGCAGCCAAGAGGTGGGGAGGGGAGAGACCCAGTACTTC	CASSQEVGRGETQYF
TRBV3-1/TRBV3-2	.	TRBD2	TRBJ2-5	TGTGCCAGCAGCCAAGGGACTAGCGGGGGGGGGTCGGAGACCCAGTACTTC	CASSQGTSGGGSETQYF
TRBV7-9	.	.	TRBJ2-5	TGTGCCAGCAGCTTAGGGGGGCTAGAGACCCAGTACTTC	CASSLGGLETQYF
TRBV3-1/TRBV3-2	.	.	TRBJ1-1	TGTGCCAGCAGCCCCGCTATGTACACTGAAGCTTTCTTT	CASSPAMYTEAFF
TRBV7-2	once	TRBD1	TRBJ2-5	TGTGCCAGCAGCCGGAACAGGGGCACCCAAGAGACCCAGTACTTC	CASSRNRGTQETQYF
TRBV3-1/TRBV3-2	.	.	TRBJ1-3	TGTGCCAGCAGCCAAACGAGCTCTGGAAACACCATATATTTT	CASSQTSSGNTIYF
TRBV11-3	few	.	TRBJ1-5	TGTGCCAGCAGCCGCCGGGCAGGACATCTTAGCAATCAGCCCCAGCATTTT	CASSRRAGHLSNQPQHF
TRBV6-5	few	.	TRBJ1-6	TGTGCCAGCGGACAGAGCTCCTATAATTCACCCCTCCACTTT	CASGQSSYNSPLHF
TRBV6-2/TRBV6-3	.	TRBD2	TRBJ2-5	TGTGCCAGCAGTTACTCCCGACTAGCGGGGGGCCAAGAGACCCAGTACTTC	CASSYSRLAGGQETQYF
TRBV7-2	few	.	TRBJ2-1	TGTGCCAGCAGACCACAGGGTATTGAGCAGTTCTTC	CASRPQGIEQFF